Following are 30 T cell receptor beta chains from one sample sequenced in a study of T cells in Graves' hyperthyroidism and ophthalmopathy. Using RNA transcripts as the source, TCR beta CDR3 regions were amplified. The HTBI set primed first-round TCR CDR3 RT-PCR. MiXCR was run by TCRdb on the multiplex PCR reads, yielding one entry per CDR3 protein. The table includes about 340,000 distinct CDR3 sequences, around 20% detected once. The specimen was blood. Receptor source: a woman between 45 and 65 years old with Graves' hyperthyroidism.

This clonotype has a handful of counts. The chain uses TRBV6-1 and TRBJ2-7, with TRBD1 matching 7 bases. The V and J ends lost 4 bases and 2 bases, in that order; junction bases with no gene match: 8. Germline CDR1 MNHNS, CDR2 SASEGT. The CDR3 runs to 15 residues. The CDR3 DNA sequence: TGTGCCAGCAGTGGCCGGGGACAGCTAACCTACGAGCAGTACTTC. Protein: CASSGRGQLTYEQYF.

The chain has TRBV10-3 and TRBJ1-5; D call uncertain. Per germline, CDR1 ENHRY and CDR2 SYGVKD. Trimming removed 4 bases at V and 5 bases at J, with 9 bases between. This CDR3 comprises 13 residues. Here the CDR3 reads CAISGWVDQPQHF. The CDR3 coding sequence is TGTGCCATCAGTGGGTGGGTGGATCAGCCCCAGCATTTT.

This clonotype came up many times. This sequence joins TRBV5-5 and TRBJ2-1; tentative D call: TRBD2 (5 bases). Germline CDR1 and CDR2: SGHKS and YYEKEE (reference sequence). The CDR3 spans 16 residues. The ends were cut back, 1 base at V and 1 base at J, with 12 bases in the middle. This chain's CDR3 is CASSLRRTGSYNEQFF. CDR3 sequence (DNA): TGTGCCAGCAGCTTGCGGAGGACTGGATCCTACAATGAGCAGTTCTTC.

The genes are TRBV12-3 or TRBV12-4 and TRBJ1-5; D may be TRBD1 (5 bases). This CDR3 comprises 14 residues. The ends were cut back, 1 base at V and 6 bases at J, with 10 bases in the middle. CDR3 DNA: TGTGCCAGCAGTTTAGTCGGCAGGGCTCAGCCCCAGCATTTT. Translated: CASSLVGRAQPQHF.

This clonotype was picked up many times. The chain joins TRBV18 to TRBJ2-7; TRBD2 might be the D (5 bases). V was pared by 3 bases and J by 2 bases, with 17 bases between. Germline CDR1 KGHSH, CDR2 LQKENI. This CDR3 contains 16 residues. The CDR3 loop reads CASSPSKRHSPYEQYF. CDR3 nucleotide sequence: TGTGCCAGCTCACCCTCGAAGCGGCATTCTCCCTACGAGCAGTACTTC.

This clonotype was counted at least ten times. The chain has TRBV2 and TRBJ1-2; 8 bases are shared with TRBD1. V lost 7 bases to trimming and J lost 1 base; unmatched junction nucleotides: 8. This CDR3 region has 15 residues. CDR1 and CDR2 from the germline V gene are SNHLY and FYNNEI. CDR3 protein: CASTLGQGLNYGYTF. The CDR3 nucleotides are TGTGCCAGCACCTTAGGACAGGGCCTTAACTATGGCTACACCTTC.

V is TRBV2 and J is TRBJ2-2; D remains unclear. The germline CDR1 and CDR2 sequences are SNHLY and FYNNEI. This CDR3 spans 14 amino acids. The V gene lost 6 bases and the J gene lost 1 base, with 9 bases spanning the gap. In DNA form, the CDR3 reads TGTGCCAGCAGCGCAGACGGGAACACCGGGGAGCTGTTTTTT. Its protein product is CASSADGNTGELFF.

This clonotype showed up many times. V is TRBV11-2 and J is TRBJ1-2; 9 nucleotides agree with TRBD1. Germline lookup yields CDR1 SGHAT and CDR2 FQNNGV. The trim removed 0 bases at V and 5 bases at J, leaving 13 bases unmatched. This CDR3 is 18 amino acids long. As DNA, the CDR3 is TGTGCCAGCAGCTTAGAGAGGAATCCGGGACAGGGAGCTTATGGCTACACCTTC. Its protein is CASSLERNPGQGAYGYTF.

In this sample, this clonotype turned up many times. J is TRBJ2-3 and V is TRBV5-1; TRBD2 is a possible D gene (6 bases). From germline, CDR1 is SGHRS and CDR2 YFSETQ. The CDR3 is 14 residues long. Trimming left V 4 bases short and J 0 bases short, with 9 bases between. CDR3 nucleotides: TGCGCCAGCAGCACCGGGAGTAGCACAGATACGCAGTATTTT. Residues: CASSTGSSTDTQYF.

J is TRBJ2-3 and V is TRBV27; 11 bases match TRBD2. The V and J ends lost 5 bases and 0 bases, in that order; junction bases with no gene match: 10. The CDR3 is made up of 18 amino acids. In germline, CDR1 is MNHEY, CDR2 SMNVEV (reference sequence). The CDR3 spells CASSHVRLAGISTDTQYF. CDR3 sequence (DNA): TGTGCCAGCAGTCACGTTCGACTAGCGGGGATTAGCACAGATACGCAGTATTTT.

The chain recombines TRBV9 with TRBJ2-1; D may be TRBD2 (6 bases). The CDR3 totals 15 residues. V gave up 0 bases and J gave up 3 bases, with 10 bases separating them. Germline V gene lookup returns CDR1 SGDLS and CDR2 YYNGEE. The CDR3 DNA is TGTGCCAGCAGCGTAGGGGTAGCGGACTACAATGAGCAGTTCTTC. Translation: CASSVGVADYNEQFF.

The chain joins TRBV11-3 to TRBJ2-1; TRBD2 matches at 8 bases. The length of the CDR3 is 11 residues. CDR1 SGHNT and CDR2 YENEEA come from the germline V gene. V lost 8 bases, J lost 9 bases, and 3 bases stayed unmatched. The CDR3 here is CASEAGVEQFF. The CDR3, as DNA: TGTGCCAGCGAAGCGGGAGTTGAGCAGTTCTTC.

About this clonotype: This may stem from a read error, because a much larger clone lies one nucleotide away. The gene calls are TRBV20-1 and TRBJ2-3; 7 positions match TRBD1. Germline assignment: CDR1 DFQATT and CDR2 SNEGSKA (reference sequence). The CDR3 spans 15 residues. The junction had 8 bases not matched to a gene; V was cut back by 0 bases and J by 5 bases. The CDR3 loop is CSARDPTGSVDTQYF. DNA of the CDR3: TGCAGTGCTAGAGATCCGACAGGGTCTGTAGATACGCAGTATTTT.

This clonotype has more than one count but fewer than ten. V is TRBV7-2 and J is TRBJ2-2; D not resolved. The V gene's germline CDR1 is SGHTA and CDR2 FQGNSA. V lost 0 bases, J lost 0 bases, and 11 bases lay in between. This CDR3 has 17 residues. The CDR3 DNA reads TGTGCCAGCAGCTTAGCGCGTAGGACCCCGAACACCGGGGAGCTGTTTTTT. Translated: CASSLARRTPNTGELFF.

This clonotype was seen ten or more times. V gene TRBV12-3 or TRBV12-4 combines with J gene TRBJ2-5; unclear D gene. V was pared by 2 bases and J by 5 bases, with 3 bases between. The CDR3 runs 11 residues. The DNA of the CDR3 is TGTGCCAGCAGTTTATTTGAGACCCAGTACTTC. Its protein product is CASSLFETQYF.

In its sample, this clonotype was seen many times. The J gene is TRBJ2-2, the V gene TRBV10-3, with 8 bases identical to TRBD1. Trimming cost V 6 bases and J 1 base; bases outside gene matches: 7. The germline V gene encodes CDR1 ENHRY and CDR2 SYGVKD. CDR3 length: 16 residues. CDR3 DNA: TGTGCCATCAGCCAGGGACAGGTCATGAACACCGGGGAGCTGTTTTTT. Its translation is CAISQGQVMNTGELFF.

At least ten counts were recorded for this clonotype. This chain links TRBV30 with TRBJ2-7; D possibly corresponds to TRBD1 (5 bases). The CDR3 has 14 residues. The germline gives CDR1 GTSNPN, CDR2 SVGIG (reference sequence). V gave up 2 bases and J gave up 4 bases, with 15 bases separating them. The CDR3 nucleotides are TGTGCCTGGAGTACGCAGGGAACTGGGTACGAGCAGTACTTC. This gives the protein CAWSTQGTGYEQYF. Using reference TRBV30 and TRBJ2-7 for the parts outside the CDR3, the full variable domain is SQTIHQWPATLVQPVGSPLSLECTVEGTSNPNLYWYRQAAGRGLQLLFYSVGIGQISSEVPQNLSASRPQDRQFILSSKKLLLSDSGFYLCAWSTQGTGYEQYFGPGTRLTVT.

At least ten counts were recorded for this clonotype. The chain has TRBV11-2 and TRBJ1-1; perhaps TRBD1 as D (5 bases). This CDR3 region has 13 residues. Per germline, CDR1 SGHAT and CDR2 FQNNGV. With 8 bases removed from V and 1 base from J, the gap between germline ends came to 11 bases. The CDR3 DNA follows: TGTGCCAGCGGGAGACAGCCGAACACTGAAGCTTTCTTT. This encodes CASGRQPNTEAFF.

This clonotype was observed at least ten times. The chain couples TRBV6-1 to TRBJ2-2; TRBD1 is a possible D gene (5 bases). The germline V gene encodes CDR1 MNHNS and CDR2 SASEGT. The CDR3 has 12 amino acids. V lost 10 bases to trimming and J lost 6 bases, with 12 bases between them. Here the CDR3 reads CATTQGAGELFF. The CDR3, as DNA: TGTGCCACCACCCAGGGTGCCGGGGAGCTGTTTTTT.

This clonotype was observed once. The chain employs TRBV28 and TRBJ1-1; no definite D call. The length of the CDR3 is 18 residues. Germline CDR1 MDHEN, CDR2 SYDVKM. V was clipped by 7 bases and J by 5 bases, with 29 bases between them. The CDR3 protein is CASNSPPGRLVKVTEAFF. The CDR3 nucleotides are TGTGCCAGCAACTCACCACCTGGACGGCTCGTTAAGGTGACTGAAGCTTTCTTT.

This clonotype was seen a handful of times. The chain uses TRBV5-1 and TRBJ2-7; D might be TRBD1 (5 bases). This CDR3 contains 15 residues. CDR1 and CDR2 (germline): SGHRS, YFSETQ. V dropped 6 bases and J dropped 6 bases, with 22 bases sitting between them. The CDR3 is CASTPLRAGPLEQYF. The CDR3 DNA reads as TGCGCCAGCACCCCGCTCAGGGCCGGCCCTCTCGAGCAGTACTTC.

In regard to this clonotype: Germline is not matched at one junction end, which may reflect a read error. The chain joins TRBV12-3 or TRBV12-4 to TRBJ2-3; no firm D call. This CDR3 comprises 17 residues. For the CDR3, the DNA is TGTGTCAGCAGTTTCCCCTTGATTTACCGCCGCACAGATACGCAGTATTTT. Amino acids: CVSSFPLIYRRTDTQYF.

This clonotype has ten or more counts. This chain uses TRBV20-1 with TRBJ2-5, with D possibly being TRBD1 or TRBD2 (5 bases each). Trimming removed 3 bases at V and 2 bases at J, with 10 bases between. Germline CDR1 DFQATT, CDR2 SNEGSKA (reference sequence). This CDR3 has 13 residues. CDR3 coding DNA: TGCAGTGCTAGCGGGACCCTTCAAGAGACCCAGTACTTC. As protein: CSASGTLQETQYF.

This clonotype was detected many times. This chain connects TRBV28 to TRBJ2-7, with a tentative D call TRBD1 (5 bases). V was cut by 6 bases and J by 0 bases, with 12 bases left in between. Germline V lookup: CDR1 MDHEN, CDR2 SYDVKM. The CDR3 spans 14 residues. The chain's CDR3 is CASSEDIRSYEQYF. As DNA, the CDR3 is TGTGCCAGCAGCGAGGACATACGCTCCTACGAGCAGTACTTC.

CDR3 sequence: CASTGQGAAETQYF. CDR3 nucleotides: TGTGCCAGCACGGGACAGGGGGCGGCAGAGACCCAGTACTTC. V usage is TRBV6-1 and J usage is TRBJ2-5; TRBD1 agrees at 12 bases. CDR3 length equals 14 residues. With V trimmed by 7 bases and J by 4 bases, 4 bases remained unmatched. Germline CDR1 is MNHNS and CDR2 is SASEGT.

This clonotype occurred many times. The chain couples TRBV2 to TRBJ2-3, with TRBD1 as a possible D gene (6 bases). This CDR3 has 15 residues. V was cut by 10 bases and J by 1 base, with 18 bases left in between. Germline V gene data show CDR1 as SNHLY and CDR2 as FYNNEI. CDR3 DNA sequence: TGTGCCATCAAAAACAGGGAAATAGGCACAGATACGCAGTATTTT. Amino acid sequence: CAIKNREIGTDTQYF.

This clonotype was found many times. The chain employs TRBV5-1 and TRBJ2-1, with TRBD2 identical over 8 bases. This CDR3 comprises 16 residues. The germline V gene encodes CDR1 SGHRS and CDR2 YFSETQ. With V trimmed by 0 bases and J by 5 bases, 7 bases remained unmatched. The CDR3 protein is CASSLGASGRNNEQFF. CDR3 nucleotides: TGCGCCAGCAGCTTGGGGGCCAGCGGGAGAAACAATGAGCAGTTCTTC.

Ten or more counts support this clonotype. The rearrangement links TRBV20-1 to TRBJ1-4; TRBD1 matches at 8 bases. Germline CDR1 is DFQATT and CDR2 is SNEGSKA (reference sequence). Trimming at V came to 5 bases and at J to 8 bases, leaving 10 bases not matched to a gene. The CDR3 covers 14 residues. CDR3 protein: CSASTGTGGEKLFF. The CDR3 bases are TGCAGTGCTTCAACCGGGACAGGAGGAGAAAAACTGTTTTTT.

This clonotype turned up a few times. V gene TRBV10-1 combines with J gene TRBJ1-3; TRBD1 matches at 9 bases. Germline lookup yields CDR1 WNHNN and CDR2 SYGVQD (reference sequence). With 4 bases clipped from V and 4 bases from J, the junction kept 5 bases outside the gene matches. CDR3 length: 15 amino acids. In nucleotides, the CDR3 is TGCGCCAGCAGTGCCGGGACAGGGTACGGAAACACCATATATTTT. This sequence encodes CASSAGTGYGNTIYF.

This clonotype occurred many times. The chain joins TRBV28 to TRBJ2-7; TRBD1 matches 7 bases. This CDR3 comprises 13 residues. The ends lost 5 bases at V and 5 bases at J; junction bases unmatched: 6. Germline V gene data show CDR1 as MDHEN and CDR2 as SYDVKM. CDR3: CASSPRGPHEQYF. In DNA, the CDR3 is TGTGCCAGCAGTCCTAGGGGGCCACACGAGCAGTACTTC.